Given below is one T cell receptor (beta chain) in context. What this receptor recognizes is not known. Base qualities are not at hand, and no much larger clone is one base apart. The donors belonged to the validation cohort of approximately 130 subjects, which was separate from the approximately 700-subject first cohort. The germline V gene supplies CDR1 MRHNA and CDR2 SNTAGT. V trim: 6 bases; J trim: 2 bases; unmatched bases: 4. Spanning cysteine to phenylalanine, the CDR3 consists of 14 amino acids. Of the read, only the CDR3 DNA is kept; its 42 bases are in frame from base 1. The data are from a study of cytomegalovirus exposure and HLA in healthy donors (dated by TCRdb to about 2017). Looking at the study overall: According to a later analysis, the roughly 130 validation repertoires were produced on the same platform as the approximately 690 repertoires of the first cohort. The aim of the study was to test whether cataloging public T cell receptors could identify signatures of past pathogen exposure. Besides the first cohort of 666 subjects, a separate validation cohort made up of around 120 different subjects was used. To predict cytomegalovirus infection status, the study combined high-throughput TCR immunosequencing, statistical association of individual TCRs with disease status, and machine learning. What the work shows at the level of the full study, not this receptor alone: Most TCR sequences were observed very rarely across donors, whereas some public TCRs were present in many individuals. The study listed approximately 150 TCR beta chains as associated with cytomegalovirus. According to the authors, the approach could potentially be generalized to other disease states and immunological phenotypes. Of the cluster scores, roughly 93% were above 0 in a later analysis, which found that TCRs clustered in the first cohort also tended to co-occur in the 120 validation repertoires. The classifier was reported to diagnose cytomegalovirus status with high specificity and sensitivity in both the original cohort and the validation cohort. A later analysis had no HLA typing for the validation cohort, so co-occurrence there was scored across all 130 or so repertoires. Three of the identified cytomegalovirus-associated TCR beta chains were confirmed in vitro to be specific for cytomegalovirus antigens.

Libraries were built with the immunoSEQ multiplex PCR assay. As for how the authors treated the data: A statistical classification framework was built for diagnosing cytomegalovirus status from the catalog of TCR beta chain sequences. What TCRdb holds here is the immuneACCESS table cut down to in-frame rearrangements. Part of the clones is not present; checked against another copy, under half of the missing clones reflect an unresolved V gene, and the others are unexplained. The DNA gave D and trimming, while V, J and clone size come from that table. In all, the sample holds 250,000 to 300,000 clones, and approximately 86% of those were seen once. 1% of the sample goes to the ten largest clones.

The TCR originated in a woman under 30 in good health and CMV-seronegative. This receptor chain uses TRBV6-4 and TRBJ2-1, and 7 junctional nucleotides match TRBD1. Sequencing was carried out using PBMCs. The base sequence is TGTGCCAGCAGCCCTGGGACAGCCTACAATGAGCAGTTCTTC. This yields the protein CASSPGTAYNEQFF.